These 26 T cell receptor beta chains were all obtained from the same sample, sequenced in a study of shared clonotypes between healthy human individuals. Data came from immunoSEQ multiplex PCR; TCRdb stores just in-frame clones and leaves some out. The table shows some 2.1 million clones, with just under 95% occurring only once. CD45RO negativity and positive selection for CCR7 defined naive CD8 cells, a population that excluded terminally differentiated effector memory CD45RA+ cells. The sample was naive CD8+ T cells sorted from blood. All receptors derive from a man aged 18 to 29 in good health.

V and J are TRBV6-5 and TRBJ2-7, with D possibly being TRBD1 (6 bases). Trimming took off 6 bases at V and 3 bases at J, with 12 bases between the two ends. Germline CDR1 MNHEY, CDR2 SVGAGI. The CDR3 sequence is 13 residues long. Here the CDR3 DNA reads TGTGCCAGCAGGAAAACACAGGGCTACGAGCAGTACTTC. Translating gives CASRKTQGYEQYF.

The CDR3 DNA sequence: TGTGCCAGCAACCCGGGGAGAGAAGACTACAATGAGCAGTTCTTC. Translation gives CASNPGREDYNEQFF. This chain joins TRBV6-5 and TRBJ2-1; possibly TRBD2 for D (5 bases). This CDR3 is built from 15 residues. Germline CDR1 MNHEY, CDR2 SVGAGI. V was shortened by 7 bases and J by 3 bases, with 16 bases between the two germline ends.

The chain uses TRBV9 and TRBJ2-2, with D tentatively TRBD2 (6 bases). CDR3 length: 15 residues. CDR1 and CDR2 (germline): SGDLS, YYNGEE. Between the trimmed V and J ends, which lost 3 bases and 5 bases, there was a span of 14 bases. CDR3 DNA sequence: TGTGCCAGCAGCGAGGGGACTCTTTTGACCGGGGAGCTGTTTTTT. This gives the protein CASSEGTLLTGELFF.

This chain links TRBV30 with TRBJ2-1; 9 positions agree with TRBD2. The trim removed 0 bases at V and 7 bases at J, leaving 13 bases unmatched. Germline-derived CDR1 and CDR2 are GTSNPN and SVGIG (reference sequence). This CDR3 has 17 residues. CDR3 sequence (DNA): TGTGCCTGGAGTGTAAGCTATGCGGGAGGGCCGGTAAATGAGCAGTTCTTC. Translated, it gives CAWSVSYAGGPVNEQFF.

This chain uses TRBV5-1 with TRBJ1-2; 12 bases map to TRBD1. J was trimmed by 6 bases and V by 4 bases; bases with no gene match: 7. CDR1 SGHRS and CDR2 YFSETQ come from the germline V gene. The CDR3 runs to 15 residues. Written as DNA, the CDR3 is TGCGCCAGCAGCCCGCCGGGACAGGGGGCGAATGGCTACACCTTC. As protein: CASSPPGQGANGYTF. The full variable domain, rest sourced from reference TRBV5-1 and TRBJ1-2, is KAGVTQTPRYLIKTRGQQVTLSCSPISGHRSVSWYQQTPGQGLQFLFEYFSETQRNKGNFPGRFSGRQFSNSRSEMNVSTLELGDSALYLCASSPPGQGANGYTFGSGTRLTVV.

This chain connects TRBV4-1 to TRBJ2-7; TRBD2 matches 11 bases. The length of the CDR3 is 17 residues. The V and J ends lost 1 base and 0 bases, in that order; junction bases with no gene match: 5. CDR1 is MGHRA, CDR2 YSYEKL, per germline. In DNA form, the CDR3 reads TGCGCCAGCAGCCAAGTCCTACTAGCGGGGGACTCCTACGAGCAGTACTTC. It specifies CASSQVLLAGDSYEQYF.

The chain is built from TRBV4-1 and TRBJ2-1; D is undetermined. The CDR3 is made up of 15 amino acids. Germline CDR1 is MGHRA and CDR2 is YSYEKL. V gave up 4 bases and J gave up 7 bases, with 17 bases separating them. The CDR3 DNA is TGCGCCAGCAGCCCCGACTGGATCCTAGGTAATGAGCAGTTCTTC. Its protein product is CASSPDWILGNEQFF.

For this clone: The sample holds other DNA sequences that translate to the same CDR3. This sequence joins TRBV5-1 and TRBJ2-1, with a weak D call TRBD1 (5 bases). The length of the CDR3 is 15 residues. From germline, CDR1 is SGHRS and CDR2 YFSETQ. The V end lost 0 bases, the J end lost 1 base, and 8 bases lay between the germline ends. CDR3 sequence: CASSLGQGSYNEQFF. CDR3 nucleotide sequence: TGCGCCAGCAGCTTGGGGCAGGGTTCCTACAATGAGCAGTTCTTC. Using reference TRBV5-1 and TRBJ2-1 for the parts outside the CDR3, the full variable domain is KAGVTQTPRYLIKTRGQQVTLSCSPISGHRSVSWYQQTPGQGLQFLFEYFSETQRNKGNFPGRFSGRQFSNSRSEMNVSTLELGDSALYLCASSLGQGSYNEQFFGPGTRLTVL.

This chain connects TRBV4-1 to TRBJ1-1; possible D gene TRBD1, 6 bases. CDR1 and CDR2 from the germline V gene are MGHRA and YSYEKL. The CDR3 spans 16 residues. V lost 0 bases, J lost 0 bases, and 11 bases lay in between. The CDR3 sequence: CASSQDSTGLNTEAFF. CDR3 nucleotide sequence: TGCGCCAGCAGCCAAGATTCTACAGGGTTGAACACTGAAGCTTTCTTT.

The chain uses TRBV5-4 and TRBJ1-6; possibly TRBD1 for D (5 bases). The germline CDR1 and CDR2 sequences are SGHNT and YYREEE (reference sequence). The CDR3 consists of 16 residues. The V gene lost 4 bases and the J gene lost 7 bases, with 18 bases spanning the gap. The CDR3 is CASSRGPGSLNSPLHF. CDR3 sequence (DNA): TGTGCCAGCAGCCGGGGACCCGGAAGCCTAAATTCACCCCTCCACTTT.

The chain links TRBV6-5 to TRBJ2-7; the match to TRBD2 covers 11 bases. J gave up 0 bases and V 8 bases, and 3 bases lay outside the gene matches. Per the germline V gene, CDR1 is MNHEY and CDR2 is SVGAGI. CDR3 length: 14 residues. In DNA form, the CDR3 reads TGTGCCAGCCATAGCGGGAGGGACTCCTACGAGCAGTACTTC. It encodes CASHSGRDSYEQYF.

The CDR3 is CASSLSDEDLNIQYF. The CDR3 DNA is TGTGCCAGCAGTTTATCGGACGAGGATCTGAACATTCAGTACTTC. The V gene is TRBV27, the J gene TRBJ2-4; D is unresolved. Trimming stripped 0 bases from V and 7 bases from J, with 13 bases between. Looked up from germline, CDR1 is MNHEY and CDR2 is SMNVEV (reference sequence). This CDR3 spans 15 amino acids.

The CDR3 loop is CASSYSGRTSGNTIYF. DNA of the CDR3: TGTGCCAGCAGTTACTCAGGGCGGACCTCTGGAAACACCATATATTTT. This chain links TRBV6-5 with TRBJ1-3, with D hard to call. The V gene's germline CDR1 is MNHEY and CDR2 SVGAGI. The V and J ends lost 0 bases and 0 bases respectively, with 9 bases between them. The CDR3 covers 16 residues.

V usage is TRBV15 and J usage is TRBJ1-1, with a possible D match to TRBD1 (6 bases). The CDR3 consists of 13 residues. V shed 6 bases and J shed 6 bases, with 14 bases lying between them. Germline V gene data show CDR1 as LNHNV and CDR2 as YYDKDF (reference sequence). CDR3 loop: CATREGGGPEAFF. DNA for the CDR3: TGTGCCACCAGGGAAGGGGGGGGACCTGAAGCTTTCTTT.

This chain connects TRBV7-6 to TRBJ1-6; maybe TRBD1 (5 bases). This CDR3 has 16 residues. The V gene lost 1 base and the J gene lost 5 bases, with 12 bases spanning the gap. Germline CDR1 is SGHVS and CDR2 is FNYEAQ. For the CDR3, the DNA is TGTGCCAGCAGCTTAGGGCAGGGTCTGGATAATTCACCCCTCCACTTT. This sequence encodes CASSLGQGLDNSPLHF. Based on the CDR3 plus reference TRBV7-6 and TRBJ1-6, the full variable domain is GAGVSQSPRYKVTKRGQDVALRCDPISGHVSLYWYRQALGQGPEFLTYFNYEAQQDKSGLPNDRFSAERPEGSISTLTIQRTEQRDSAMYRCASSLGQGLDNSPLHFGNGTRLTVT.

The V call is TRBV4-1, the J call TRBJ2-7, with D possibly TRBD2 on 5 matching bases. Looked up from germline, CDR1 is MGHRA and CDR2 is YSYEKL. The CDR3 runs to 14 residues. V was cut by 4 bases and J by 3 bases, with 13 bases left in between. The CDR3 region is CASSLREVSYEQYF. Written as DNA, the CDR3 is TGCGCCAGCAGCCTTCGGGAAGTCAGCTACGAGCAGTACTTC.

This chain links TRBV5-4 with TRBJ2-1; TRBD2 matches 13 bases. The germline V gene has CDR1 SGHNT and CDR2 YYREEE (reference sequence). The CDR3 has 14 residues. Unmatched junction bases numbered 1, after V lost 0 bases and J lost 10 bases. The CDR3 protein is CASSLVTSGGEQFF. In nucleotides, the CDR3 is TGTGCCAGCAGCTTGGTGACTAGCGGGGGGGAGCAGTTCTTC. Looking up the rest from reference TRBV5-4 and TRBJ2-1 gives the full variable domain: ETGVTQSPTHLIKTRGQQVTLRCSSQSGHNTVSWYQQALGQGPQFIFQYYREEENGRGNFPPRFSGLQFPNYSSELNVNALELDDSALYLCASSLVTSGGEQFFGPGTRLTVL.

DNA of the CDR3: TGTGCCAGCAGCGCGGGACTAGCGCTTAACAATGAGCAGTTCTTC. Residues: CASSAGLALNNEQFF. J is TRBJ2-1 and V is TRBV9; 10 bases align to TRBD2. This CDR3 has 15 amino acids. Germline lookup yields CDR1 SGDLS and CDR2 YYNGEE. V shed 3 bases, J shed 5 bases, and the junction held 5 bases outside the gene matches.

For the CDR3, the DNA is TGTGCCAGCAGCTTAGATATTGGGGGGGCTATGTATGAGCAGTTCTTC. It yields the protein CASSLDIGGAMYEQFF. The V gene is TRBV11-2, the J gene TRBJ2-1, with D possibly matching TRBD2 (7 bases). The CDR3 covers 16 residues. In germline, CDR1 is SGHAT, CDR2 FQNNGV. V shed 0 bases and J shed 8 bases, with 17 bases lying between them.

The chain joins TRBV5-1 to TRBJ1-1; 9 nucleotides agree with TRBD1. With V trimmed by 5 bases and J by 7 bases, 15 bases remained unmatched. There are 16 residues in the CDR3. The V gene's germline CDR1 is SGHRS and CDR2 YFSETQ. In DNA form, the CDR3 reads TGCGCCAGCAGACATCCGCCGGGACAGGGTTTGGGTGAAGCTTTCTTT. Translation: CASRHPPGQGLGEAFF.

V gene TRBV28 combines with J gene TRBJ1-4; perhaps TRBD1 as D (6 bases). Germline loops: CDR1 MDHEN, CDR2 SYDVKM. The CDR3 loop spans 14 amino acids. The ends were cut back, 3 bases at V and 7 bases at J, with 12 bases in the middle. CDR3: CASSFRGGREKLFF. Written as DNA, the CDR3 is TGTGCCAGCAGTTTTCGGGGGGGGCGTGAAAAACTGTTTTTT.

This chain joins TRBV6-6 and TRBJ2-2; 10 bases fit TRBD1. The CDR3 has 16 residues. J was trimmed by 1 base and V by 8 bases; bases with no gene match: 7. The V gene's germline CDR1 is MNHNY and CDR2 SVGAGI (reference sequence). CDR3 nucleotides: TGTGCCAGCGGACAGGGGGAGTGGGGGAACACCGGGGAGCTGTTTTTT. Protein: CASGQGEWGNTGELFF.

This clone was seen only once. A read error may account for a junction end that differs from germline. This rearrangement joins TRBV7-7 to TRBJ2-3; maybe TRBD2 (6 bases). CDR1 SSHAT and CDR2 FNYEAQ come from the germline V gene (reference sequence). The CDR3 runs to 14 residues. The CDR3 loop reads CASSDKGGEDTQYF. In DNA form, the CDR3 reads TGTGCTAGCAGCGATAAAGGAGGGGAAGATACGCAGTATTTT.

V is TRBV19 and J is TRBJ1-5; no reliable D call. Germline CDR1 LNHDA, CDR2 SQIVND (reference sequence). Trimming stripped 8 bases from V and 6 bases from J, with 17 bases between. This CDR3 is 14 amino acids long. The CDR3 sequence: CASELNTVGQPQHF. CDR3 in DNA: TGTGCCAGTGAGTTAAACACAGTGGGTCAGCCCCAGCATTTT.

J is TRBJ1-4 and V is TRBV27; D remains unclear. Trimming removed 3 bases at V and 6 bases at J, with 17 bases between. Germline-derived CDR1 and CDR2 are MNHEY and SMNVEV (reference sequence). This CDR3 spans 16 amino acids. CDR3 region: CASSFEGGWDYEKLFF. In DNA form, the CDR3 reads TGTGCCAGCAGTTTTGAAGGAGGTTGGGATTATGAAAAACTGTTTTTT. The full variable domain, its missing parts supplied by reference TRBV27 and TRBJ1-4, is EAQVTQNPRYLITVTGKKLTVTCSQNMNHEYMSWYRQDPGLGLRQIYYSMNVEVTDKGDVPEGYKVSRKEKRNFPLILESPSPNQTSLYFCASSFEGGWDYEKLFFGSGTQLSVL.

To note about this clone: The same CDR3 is also encoded by other DNA sequences in this sample. V usage is TRBV28 and J usage is TRBJ2-3; D call uncertain. Per germline, CDR1 MDHEN and CDR2 SYDVKM. The CDR3 has 14 residues. V was clipped by 5 bases and J by 2 bases, with 11 bases between them. The CDR3 coding sequence is TGTGCCAGCAGTCTCGTAGGGTACACAGATACGCAGTATTTT. Translating gives CASSLVGYTDTQYF.